Listed below are T cell receptor beta chains from one sample, sequenced in a study of T cells after yellow fever vaccination. Each CDR3 protein is one row after TCRdb ran MiXCR on the 5' RACE reads. The sample yields approximately 180,000 distinct CDR3 sequences, approximately 6.2% seen once. Here the sequenced sample was CD4+ T cells sorted from PBMCs, taken on the day of the first yellow fever vaccination. These receptors were taken from a young man who received the YFV17D yellow fever vaccine. Each CDR3 is given with its conserved first and last residue. Fields, in order: V gene, D gene, J gene, clone size, CDR3 protein, CDR3 DNA. A D gene is named only where the DNA matches it firmly. Size values are once, few and many counts, or a class for expanded clones, and some rows have none.

V gene: TRBV4-2
D gene: TRBD2
J gene: TRBJ2-1
clone size: many
CDR3 protein: CASSQGRKSGGNEQFF
CDR3 DNA: TGTGCCAGCAGCCAAGGGCGGAAATCGGGAGGCAATGAGCAGTTCTTC

V gene: TRBV29-1
D gene: -
J gene: TRBJ2-1
clone size: -
CDR3 protein: CSVVDFGGRNNEQFF
CDR3 DNA: TGCAGCGTTGTAGACTTCGGGGGCCGCAACAATGAGCAGTTCTTC

V gene: TRBV2
D gene: -
J gene: TRBJ1-5
clone size: few
CDR3 protein: CASSEQRSDQPQHF
CDR3 DNA: TGTGCCAGCAGTGAGCAACGTAGCGATCAGCCCCAGCATTTT

V gene: TRBV18
D gene: -
J gene: TRBJ1-2
clone size: few
CDR3 protein: CASSPWEGASYGYTF
CDR3 DNA: TGTGCCAGCTCACCTTGGGAAGGGGCTTCCTATGGCTACACCTTC

V gene: TRBV3-1
D gene: -
J gene: TRBJ2-3
clone size: many
CDR3 protein: CASLRRGGDTQYF
CDR3 DNA: TGTGCCAGCCTGAGGAGAGGGGGAGATACGCAGTATTTT

V gene: TRBV9
D gene: TRBD2
J gene: TRBJ2-2
clone size: few
CDR3 protein: CASSVSGTRATGELFF
CDR3 DNA: TGTGCCAGCAGCGTCTCTGGGACTAGGGCCACCGGGGAGCTGTTTTTT

V gene: TRBV7-2
D gene: -
J gene: TRBJ1-1
clone size: few
CDR3 protein: CASSLAPARGTEAFF
CDR3 DNA: TGTGCCAGCAGCTTGGCCCCAGCTCGGGGCACTGAAGCTTTCTTT

V gene: TRBV19
D gene: -
J gene: TRBJ2-7
clone size: many
CDR3 protein: CASSNSDNYEQYF
CDR3 DNA: TGTGCCAGTAGTAATTCAGACAACTACGAGCAGTACTTC

V gene: TRBV28
D gene: -
J gene: TRBJ2-5
clone size: many
CDR3 protein: CASGGRWAETQYF
CDR3 DNA: TGTGCCAGCGGGGGGAGGTGGGCGGAGACCCAGTACTTC

V gene: TRBV29-1
D gene: -
J gene: TRBJ2-5
clone size: many
CDR3 protein: CSVVPGQETQYF
CDR3 DNA: TGCAGCGTTGTGCCAGGCCAAGAGACCCAGTACTTC

V gene: TRBV7-3
D gene: TRBD2
J gene: TRBJ2-2
clone size: many
CDR3 protein: CASSASGGYTGELFF
CDR3 DNA: TGTGCCAGCAGCGCTAGCGGGGGGTACACCGGGGAGCTGTTTTTT

V gene: TRBV2
D gene: -
J gene: TRBJ2-7
clone size: many
CDR3 protein: CASSENAYEQYF
CDR3 DNA: TGTGCCAGCAGTGAGAACGCCTACGAGCAGTACTTC

V gene: TRBV18
D gene: -
J gene: TRBJ2-5
clone size: -
CDR3 protein: CASSPDQQETQYF
CDR3 DNA: TGTGCCAGCTCACCCGACCAGCAAGAGACCCAGTACTTC

V gene: TRBV7-3
D gene: TRBD2
J gene: TRBJ2-3
clone size: many
CDR3 protein: CASSLRLASTDTQYF
CDR3 DNA: TGTGCCAGCAGCCTGCGACTAGCAAGCACAGATACGCAGTATTTT

V gene: TRBV4-3
D gene: -
J gene: TRBJ2-2
clone size: many
CDR3 protein: CASSPGQTGELFF
CDR3 DNA: TGCGCCAGCAGCCCAGGACAGACCGGGGAGCTGTTTTTT

V gene: TRBV18
D gene: -
J gene: TRBJ2-3
clone size: -
CDR3 protein: CASSALLASTDTQYF
CDR3 DNA: TGTGCCAGCTCAGCCCTTCTAGCAAGCACAGATACGCAGTATTTT

V gene: TRBV11-2
D gene: -
J gene: TRBJ1-5
clone size: few
CDR3 protein: CASSPLGSQPQHF
CDR3 DNA: TGTGCCAGCAGCCCACTAGGTAGTCAGCCCCAGCATTTT

V gene: TRBV5-1
D gene: TRBD1
J gene: TRBJ1-1
clone size: few
CDR3 protein: CASSTGQGAGAEAFF
CDR3 DNA: TGCGCCAGCAGCACGGGACAGGGGGCCGGGGCTGAAGCTTTCTTT

V gene: TRBV5-1
D gene: -
J gene: TRBJ2-1
clone size: many
CDR3 protein: CASSLSGGPSNEQFF
CDR3 DNA: TGCGCCAGCAGCTTGTCGGGGGGCCCTAGCAATGAGCAGTTCTTC

V gene: TRBV4-3
D gene: -
J gene: TRBJ1-3
clone size: few
CDR3 protein: CASSHGDYSGNTIYF
CDR3 DNA: TGCGCCAGCAGCCACGGGGATTACTCTGGAAACACCATATATTTT